What follows describes a single TCR beta chain. Some clones are missing from TCRdb's copy, which holds only in-frame ones; the method was immunoSEQ multiplex PCR. This sample yields about 130,000 clones, of which 88% are seen a single time; about 5.6% belongs to the top ten. The source of the sample is a study of radiation and T cells in renal cell carcinoma. Time point specified: blood 2 weeks post-SBRT. Described treatment: 15 Gy SBRT to primary tumor, nephrectomy 4 weeks later. Trimming pared 5 bases from V and 1 base from J, leaving 8 bases between. Germline loops: CDR1 SGHTA, CDR2 FQGNSA. CDR3 size: 13 residues.

This specimen consisted of blood, obtained from a patient whose treatment included radiotherapy and nephrectomy. The TCR sequence derives from a woman between 70 and 85 years old with renal cell carcinoma. The genes are TRBV7-2 and TRBJ2-5; a weak D match, TRBD2 (6 bases). Here the CDR3 DNA reads TGTGCCAGCAGCGCGGGGCCCCAAGAGACCCAGTACTTC. Its translation is CASSAGPQETQYF.